The rows below give T cell receptor beta chains drawn from one sample of a study of tumor-infiltrating lymphocytes in localized non-small cell lung cancer. Method: immunoSEQ multiplex PCR; TCRdb's copy keeps in-frame clones and lacks some. The sample records about 14,000 clones, 60% to 80% being singletons. Input material: uninvolved lung tissue not adjacent to the tumor. The receptors shown here come from a human donor with non-small cell lung cancer. The CDR3 runs from the conserved cysteine through the conserved F or W. The D gene is left open where the match is weak. Clone size is not always given. Where it is, it says once, few, many or a class for expanded clones.

v_gene	d_gene	j_gene	abundance	CDR3nt	CDR3aa
TRBV28	-	TRBJ2-2	-	TGTGCCAGCAGTCCTTTCATCAGCGGGAACACCGGGGAGCTGTTTTTT	CASSPFISGNTGELFF
TRBV25-1	-	TRBJ1-6	medium-sized	TGTGCCAGCAGTGAATTGACTCTTTCGTCTCCCCTCCACTTT	CASSELTLSSPLHF
TRBV4-3	-	TRBJ2-5	-	TGCGCCAGCAGCCAAGAGTACCAAGAGACCCAGTACTTC	CASSQEYQETQYF
TRBV6-4	TRBD2	TRBJ2-7	few	TGTGCCAGCAGTCGACTAGCGGGAGTCGGCGAGCAGTACTTC	CASSRLAGVGEQYF
TRBV7-2	-	TRBJ2-6	-	TGTGCCAGCAGCTTAGGACCGAAGACGGCTGGGGCCAACGTCCTGACTTTC	CASSLGPKTAGANVLTF
TRBV19	TRBD1	TRBJ1-5	-	TGTGCCAGTAGTCCGACAGGGAGGAATCAGCCCCAGCATTTT	CASSPTGRNQPQHF
TRBV10-3	TRBD2	TRBJ2-1	-	TGTGCCACCCTCCCCTCCGCGGGGGGTAACTACAATGAGCAGTTCTTC	CATLPSAGGNYNEQFF
TRBV11-3	TRBD1	TRBJ2-5	-	TGTGCCAGCAGCCCCGGGACAGCTGAAGGGGAGACCCAGTACTTC	CASSPGTAEGETQYF
TRBV11-2	-	TRBJ1-1	-	TGTGCCAGCAGCTTAATGGTTGGAGGGAACACTGAAGCTTTCTTT	CASSLMVGGNTEAFF
TRBV28	TRBD2	TRBJ2-7	-	TGTGCCAGCAGTTTTCCCCCGCCCCACCCCGGGGCCGGGAGGCCTTCCTACGAGCAGTACTTC	CASSFPPPHPGAGRPSYEQYF
TRBV19	TRBD2	TRBJ2-7	-	TGTGCCAGTAGTCCACAACTAGCGAACGAGCAGTACTTC	CASSPQLANEQYF
TRBV19	-	TRBJ1-2	once	TGTGCCAGTAGTATTCGCCACAGTCCTAACTATGGCTACACCTTC	CASSIRHSPNYGYTF
TRBV7-9	TRBD2	TRBJ2-7	-	TGTGCCAGCAGCCCGGGGGGGTTCCCCTACGAGCAGTACTTC	CASSPGGFPYEQYF
TRBV7-8	-	TRBJ2-5	-	TGTGCCAGCAGCAGCCCGCCCGAGACCCAGTACTTC	CASSSPPETQYF
TRBV7-9	TRBD2	TRBJ2-7	medium-sized	TGTGCCAGCAGCTTAGTACTAGCGGGAGCCCTTAGGGACGAGCAGTACTTC	CASSLVLAGALRDEQYF
TRBV29-1	-	TRBJ2-3	-	TGCAGCGTTGTCTCAGGGCTTAGCTTGACAGATACGCAGTATTTT	CSVVSGLSLTDTQYF
TRBV19	TRBD1	TRBJ2-7	-	TGTGCCAGTAGTAAGCCGGGACAGGGGGTCTACGAGCAGTACTTC	CASSKPGQGVYEQYF
TRBV6-6	-	TRBJ1-1	-	TGTGCCAGCAGCCACCTGGGGTCCGGGGCTGAAGCTTTCTTT	CASSHLGSGAEAFF
TRBV9	-	TRBJ1-3	-	TGTGCCAGCAGCGTGTTGGGAGGAAACACCATATATTTT	CASSVLGGNTIYF
TRBV5-4	TRBD2	TRBJ2-1	-	TGTGCCAGCAGCACCCCGGGACTAGCGGACAATGAGCAGTTCTTC	CASSTPGLADNEQFF
TRBV27	-	TRBJ1-2	-	TGTGCCAGTGGGAGAGGGGAAGGCTACACCTTC	CASGRGEGYTF
TRBV6-1	-	TRBJ1-2	-	TGTGCCAGCAGTGAATTTGGCCCCAACCCTATCGACACCTTC	CASSEFGPNPIDTF
TRBV30	-	TRBJ1-1	-	TGTGCCTGGAGTGTATTGGGGGGGGAAACTATGATGAACACTGAAGCTTTCTTT	CAWSVLGGETMMNTEAFF
TRBV6-5	-	TRBJ2-3	-	TGTGCCAGCACGGGGGCTGGAGATACGCAGTATTTT	CASTGAGDTQYF
TRBV7-9	-	TRBJ2-2	-	TGTGCCAGCAGCAGGTTTGGCACACCATCTAAAAAGGGGACCGGGGAGCTGTTTTTT	CASSRFGTPSKKGTGELFF
TRBV19	-	TRBJ1-1	-	TGTGCCAGTGGTGACAGCCTAAACACTGAAGCTTTCTTT	CASGDSLNTEAFF